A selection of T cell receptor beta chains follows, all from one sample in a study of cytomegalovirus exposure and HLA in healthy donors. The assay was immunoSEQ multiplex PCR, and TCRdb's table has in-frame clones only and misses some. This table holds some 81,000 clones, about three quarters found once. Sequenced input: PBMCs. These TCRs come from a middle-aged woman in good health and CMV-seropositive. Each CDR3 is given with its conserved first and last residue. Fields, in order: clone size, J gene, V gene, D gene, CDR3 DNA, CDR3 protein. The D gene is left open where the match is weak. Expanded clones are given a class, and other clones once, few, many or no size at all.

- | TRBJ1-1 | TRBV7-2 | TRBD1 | TGTGCCAGCAGCCAGGACAGGGGCCGTGAAGCTTTCTTT | CASSQDRGREAFF
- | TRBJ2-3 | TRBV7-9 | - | TGTGCCAGCAGCTTAGGCACCCTAGACAGCACAGATACGCAGTATTTT | CASSLGTLDSTDTQYF
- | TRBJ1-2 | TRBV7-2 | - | TGTGCCAGCAGCTTAACGGTCGGGGGTAACTATGGCTACACCTTC | CASSLTVGGNYGYTF
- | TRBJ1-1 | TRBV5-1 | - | TGCGCCAGCAGCTTGGCCAGTGAGGGAAGTACGGCTTTCTTT | CASSLASEGSTAFF
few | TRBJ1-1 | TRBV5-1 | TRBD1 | TGCGCCAGCAGCTCGGGACAGCCGAACACTGAAGCTTTCTTT | CASSSGQPNTEAFF
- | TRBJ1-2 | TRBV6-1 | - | TGTGCCAGCAGTGGCCAGGGGTGGCGTGGCTACACCTTC | CASSGQGWRGYTF
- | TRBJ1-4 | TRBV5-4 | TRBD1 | TGTGCCAGCAGCTCACGACAGGGGGCTGTTGAAAAACTGTTTTTT | CASSSRQGAVEKLFF
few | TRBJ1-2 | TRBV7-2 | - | TGTGCCAGCAGCTTAGGTACTAACGATAACTATGGCTACACCTTC | CASSLGTNDNYGYTF
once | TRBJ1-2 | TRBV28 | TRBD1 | TGTGCCAGCGGACAGGTCACCTATGGCTACACCTTC | CASGQVTYGYTF
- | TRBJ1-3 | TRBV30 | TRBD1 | TGTGCCTGGGGACAGGTCGGGGGAAACACCATATATTTT | CAWGQVGGNTIYF
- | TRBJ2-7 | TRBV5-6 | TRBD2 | TGTGCCAGCAGCTTGGAGCTGACCGGGACTAGAGTGGGCGAGCAGTACTTC | CASSLELTGTRVGEQYF
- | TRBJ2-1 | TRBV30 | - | TGTGCCTGGAGTTCTCCTCCTATTTACAATGAGCAGTTCTTC | CAWSSPPIYNEQFF
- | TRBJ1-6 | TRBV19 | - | TGTGCCAGTAGATACTCCCGGGACAATAATTCACCCCTCCACTTT | CASRYSRDNNSPLHF
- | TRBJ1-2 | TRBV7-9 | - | TGTGCCAGCAGCCGCAGCGGGTTGGAACATTATGGCTACACCTTC | CASSRSGLEHYGYTF
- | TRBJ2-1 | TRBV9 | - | TGTGCCAGCAGCGTAGGGCACAACTCCTACAATGAGCAGTTCTTC | CASSVGHNSYNEQFF
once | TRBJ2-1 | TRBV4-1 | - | TGCGCCAGCAGCCAAGATAGGGGTCTGGATGAGCAGTTCTTC | CASSQDRGLDEQFF
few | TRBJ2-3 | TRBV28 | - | TGTGCCAGCAGCCCTACAGATACGCAGTATTTT | CASSPTDTQYF
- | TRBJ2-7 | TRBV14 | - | TGTGCCAGCAGCCCCTACCCGTCCAGGGCAGGGGAGCAGTACTTC | CASSPYPSRAGEQYF
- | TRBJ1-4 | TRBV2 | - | TGTGCCAGCAGTAGGGGAACGCCTAATGAAAAACTGTTTTTT | CASSRGTPNEKLFF
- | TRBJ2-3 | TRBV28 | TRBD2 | TGTGCCAGCAGGGGACTTGCGGGGGGGGTCGGGGATACGCAGTATTTT | CASRGLAGGVGDTQYF
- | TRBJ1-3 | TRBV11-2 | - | TGTGCCAGCAGCCCCACCGTTGGGCCTGGAAACACCATATATTTT | CASSPTVGPGNTIYF
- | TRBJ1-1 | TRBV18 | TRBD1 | TGTGCCAGCTCAGCGGGACAGGGGGCCTTGAACACTGAAGCTTTCTTT | CASSAGQGALNTEAFF
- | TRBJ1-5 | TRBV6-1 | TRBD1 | TGTGCCAGCAGCTCTACAGGGGGCGATCAGCCCCAGCATTTT | CASSSTGGDQPQHF
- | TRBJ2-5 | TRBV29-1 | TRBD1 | TGCAGCGTTAATACGGGACAGGGTTTTTATCGAGAGACCCAGTACTTC | CSVNTGQGFYRETQYF
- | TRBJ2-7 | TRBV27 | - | TGTGCCAGCAGTCCCGCGGGACGCTCCTACGAGCAGTACTTC | CASSPAGRSYEQYF